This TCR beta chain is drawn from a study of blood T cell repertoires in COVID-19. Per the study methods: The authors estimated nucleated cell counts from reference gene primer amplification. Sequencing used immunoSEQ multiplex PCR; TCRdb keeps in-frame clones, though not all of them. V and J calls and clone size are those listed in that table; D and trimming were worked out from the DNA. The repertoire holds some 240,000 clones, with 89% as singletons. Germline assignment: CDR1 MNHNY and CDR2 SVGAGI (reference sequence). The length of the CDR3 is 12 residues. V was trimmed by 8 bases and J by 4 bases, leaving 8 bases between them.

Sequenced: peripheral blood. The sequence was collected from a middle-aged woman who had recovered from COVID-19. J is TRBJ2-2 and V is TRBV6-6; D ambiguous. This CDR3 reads CASDTFTGELFF. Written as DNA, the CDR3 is TGTGCCAGCGACACCTTCACCGGGGAGCTGTTTTTT.